A selection of T cell receptor beta chains follows, all from one sample in a study of beta chain features in type 1 diabetes. Assay used: immunoSEQ multiplex PCR; TCRdb lists only in-frame clones, some missing. The table records 350,000 to 450,000 clones, 10% to 15% of them present only once. Material for sequencing was naive CD4+ T cells from blood. Receptors were obtained from a woman between 18 and 29 years old with type 1 diabetes. Each CDR3 is given with its conserved first and last residue. Each record gives: CDR3 DNA, CDR3 protein, D gene, V gene, J gene, clone size. A D gene is named only where the DNA matches it firmly. A clone size is listed for some rows: how often the clone was seen (once, few, many), or a class if it is expanded.

TGTGCCAGCAGCTTAGCGCGGCTAAATAATTCACCCCTCCACTTT	CASSLARLNNSPLHF	.	TRBV7-2	TRBJ1-6	few
TGTGCCAGCAGTGAATTAGAGGATCAGCCCCAGCATTTT	CASSELEDQPQHF	.	TRBV25-1	TRBJ1-5	.
TGTGCCAGCGCCCCTGTGGCGGGGACCACAGATACGCAGTATTTT	CASAPVAGTTDTQYF	.	TRBV7-2	TRBJ2-3	.
TGTGCCAGCAGTTTATCAGGGATCGGGTACGAGCAGTACTTC	CASSLSGIGYEQYF	.	TRBV28	TRBJ2-7	few
TGCGCCAGCAGCTTGGGACAGGTACAAGAGACCCAGTACTTC	CASSLGQVQETQYF	.	TRBV5-1	TRBJ2-5	few
TGCGCCAGCAGCGAGGGACAGAACACAGATACGCAGTATTTT	CASSEGQNTDTQYF	TRBD1	TRBV5-1	TRBJ2-3	few
TGCGCCAGCAGCCCAGGGGTCTCTGGAAACACCATATATTTT	CASSPGVSGNTIYF	.	TRBV5-1	TRBJ1-3	few
TGTGCCAGCAGCCAAGGCAGGAACACTGAAGCTTTCTTT	CASSQGRNTEAFF	.	TRBV14	TRBJ1-1	few
TGTGCCAGCAGTTACTCCCAACGGAGGAACACTGAAGCTTTCTTT	CASSYSQRRNTEAFF	.	TRBV6-5	TRBJ1-1	few
TGCGCCAGCAGCCAAGCGGGACAGGGCAAAGAGACCCAGTACTTC	CASSQAGQGKETQYF	TRBD1	TRBV4-3	TRBJ2-5	few
TGCGCCAGCTTAGAGACAACCTCAACTGATCAGCCCCAGCATTTT	CASLETTSTDQPQHF	.	TRBV5-1	TRBJ1-5	few
TGTGCCAGCAGCGTAGAGAGTAGGGGGTCAGATACGCAGTATTTT	CASSVESRGSDTQYF	.	TRBV9	TRBJ2-3	.
TGTGCCAGCAGCACCGGACAGATTCTCACAGATACGCAGTATTTT	CASSTGQILTDTQYF	.	TRBV11-2	TRBJ2-3	few
TGTGCCAGCAGCTTAGATCCGGGACTAGCGGCCTACGAGCAGTACTTC	CASSLDPGLAAYEQYF	TRBD2	TRBV7-2	TRBJ2-7	.
TGCAGCGTTGTAAAGGGGGCGCGGGCTTTCTTT	CSVVKGARAFF	TRBD1	TRBV29-1	TRBJ1-1	.
TGTGCCAGCAGCGTAGGTCCCACATGGGGGGACTATGGCTACACCTTC	CASSVGPTWGDYGYTF	.	TRBV9	TRBJ1-2	.
TGTGCCAGCAGTGTCCGGGACAGGTTCTATGAGCAGTTCTTC	CASSVRDRFYEQFF	TRBD1	TRBV2	TRBJ2-1	few
TGTGCCAGCAGCGTTAGCGGGACCTTGGGGGAGCAGTACTTC	CASSVSGTLGEQYF	TRBD2	TRBV7-9	TRBJ2-7	few
TGCGCCAGCAGCTTGGGGACAGGCCGATACAATGAGCAGTTCTTC	CASSLGTGRYNEQFF	TRBD1	TRBV5-1	TRBJ2-1	few
TGCGCCAGCAGGCAGGGGGGACTCGGGCTAGCAGACTACAATGAGCAGTTCTTC	CASRQGGLGLADYNEQFF	.	TRBV23-1	TRBJ2-1	.
TGTGCCAGCAGTCTAACTACAGGGTACTACGAGCAGTACTTC	CASSLTTGYYEQYF	.	TRBV28	TRBJ2-7	few
TGTGCCAGTAAAGGAGGAGCCAGAGAGACCCAGTACTTC	CASKGGARETQYF	.	TRBV19	TRBJ2-5	.
TGTGCCAGTAGGGAGACTTTAGGGGACACTGAAGCTTTCTTT	CASRETLGDTEAFF	.	TRBV19	TRBJ1-1	few
TGTGCCAGCAGTTCGGGACAGGGGGCATCCTACGAGCAGTACTTC	CASSSGQGASYEQYF	TRBD1	TRBV28	TRBJ2-7	few
TGTGCCAGCAGCAAGACTAGCGGATCATACGAGCAGTACTTC	CASSKTSGSYEQYF	TRBD2	TRBV28	TRBJ2-7	few
TGTGCCAGCGGGCCGCGGGGGATTAGCAATCAGCCCCAGCATTTT	CASGPRGISNQPQHF	.	TRBV11-2	TRBJ1-5	few
TGCAGCGTTGAAAAGGGACTAGCATCCGAGCAGTACTTC	CSVEKGLASEQYF	TRBD2	TRBV29-1	TRBJ2-7	few
TGTGCCAGCAGCTCCGGGACAGCAAGTGCGAACACCGGGGAGCTGTTTTTT	CASSSGTASANTGELFF	TRBD1	TRBV7-9	TRBJ2-2	few
TGTGCCAGCAGCAAATTATTGGGACTAGAGAGGTATTTT	CASSKLLGLERYF	.	TRBV21-1	TRBJ2-3	.
TGTGCCAGCAGCTTTATCGCGGATACTGAAGCTTTCTTT	CASSFIADTEAFF	.	TRBV7-9	TRBJ1-1	few
TGTGCCAGCAGCAGAATCACCGGGACAGGGTCCTACAATGAGCAGTTCTTC	CASSRITGTGSYNEQFF	TRBD1	TRBV28	TRBJ2-1	few
TGTGCCAGCAGCCCCGGGGACAGACGGAGCACAGATACGCAGTATTTT	CASSPGDRRSTDTQYF	TRBD1	TRBV14	TRBJ2-3	.
TGTGCCAGCAGGGGGACTGGGAACACCGGGGAGCTGTTTTTT	CASRGTGNTGELFF	.	TRBV9	TRBJ2-2	few
TGTGCCAGTAGCTCAGGAACGAACACTGAAGCTTTCTTT	CASSSGTNTEAFF	.	TRBV19	TRBJ1-1	.
TGCGCCAGCAGCGGAGGACAGGGCACAGATACGCAGTATTTT	CASSGGQGTDTQYF	TRBD1	TRBV5-1	TRBJ2-3	.
TGCGCCAGCAGCCAGTCTCCGGGACAGATTAATGAAAAACTGTTTTTT	CASSQSPGQINEKLFF	TRBD1	TRBV4-3	TRBJ1-4	.
TGTGCCAGCAGCTTAAGGGCAGGGACTGAAGCTTTCTTT	CASSLRAGTEAFF	.	TRBV13	TRBJ1-1	few
TGTGCCAGCAGCCAAGACGGGGGGACGAACACCGGGGAGCTGTTTTTT	CASSQDGGTNTGELFF	TRBD2	TRBV14	TRBJ2-2	.
TGTGCCAGCAGTTTCTCTCCGAGCGTTGAGCAGTACTTC	CASSFSPSVEQYF	.	TRBV27	TRBJ2-7	few
TGTGCCAGCAGTTTGGGGGGAGAAAACATTCAGTACTTC	CASSLGGENIQYF	.	TRBV28	TRBJ2-4	few
TGTGCCAGCCTACAGAGGAACACTGAAGCTTTCTTT	CASLQRNTEAFF	.	TRBV28	TRBJ1-1	.
TGTGCCAGCAGGGGGACAGGAGCCAACTATGGCTACACCTTC	CASRGTGANYGYTF	TRBD1	TRBV11-3	TRBJ1-2	few
TGCAGCGTTGGGGACCCCTGGGGACTGCTCCTTCCCACCTTC	CSVGDPWGLLLPTF	.	TRBV29-1	TRBJ1-2	.
TGTGCCAGCAGCGTAGCGTTTAACGGGGAGCTGTTTTTT	CASSVAFNGELFF	.	TRBV9	TRBJ2-2	.
TGCGCCAGCAGTCCGAGGGAGGCCCTTACCGGGGAGCTGTTTTTT	CASSPREALTGELFF	.	TRBV23-1	TRBJ2-2	.
TGCGCCAGCAGCCAACGGCGGGTGTCGAGCTCCTACAATGAGCAGTTCTTC	CASSQRRVSSSYNEQFF	.	TRBV4-3	TRBJ2-1	.
TGTGCCAGCAGCCGGGACAGGGGCACAGATACGCAGTATTTT	CASSRDRGTDTQYF	TRBD1	TRBV5-4	TRBJ2-3	few
TGTGCCAGCAGCTCAGGGGTCCAAGAGACCCAGTACTTC	CASSSGVQETQYF	.	TRBV11-3	TRBJ2-5	.